These T cell receptor beta chains were read from a single sample in a study of beta chain features in type 1 diabetes. Sequenced by immunoSEQ multiplex PCR; TCRdb stores in-frame clones only, minus some. Of a few hundred thousand clones listed, roughly 16% were seen once; the top ten hold 0.019%. What was sequenced was naive CD4+ T cells from blood. The receptors here all came from a woman between 18 and 29 years old in good health. The CDR3 runs from the conserved cysteine through the conserved F or W. The order of the fields is CDR3 DNA, CDR3 protein, V gene, J gene, D gene, clone size. D genes are given only for firm matches. Size is omitted from some rows. Given values are once, few, many or a class for expanded clones.

TGTGCCAGCAGTATAGGGGTTCACACTGAAGCTTTCTTT	CASSIGVHTEAFF	TRBV28	TRBJ1-1	NA	NA
TGTGCCAGCAGCCATCGGAGGACTGAAGCTTTCTTT	CASSHRRTEAFF	TRBV6-5	TRBJ1-1	NA	NA
TGTGCCAGCAGCCTTACAGGGGGAAATCAGCCCCAGCATTTT	CASSLTGGNQPQHF	TRBV7-9	TRBJ1-5	TRBD1	few
TGTGCCAGCAGTGTTAACACCTACAATGAGCAGTTCTTC	CASSVNTYNEQFF	TRBV6-5	TRBJ2-1	NA	NA
TGTGCCAGCAGTTCCCCGACAGGGAAACTGTTTTTT	CASSSPTGKLFF	TRBV6-5	TRBJ1-4	TRBD1	NA
TGTGCCAGTCTCGTGACAGCTTCCGATGAGCAGTTCTTC	CASLVTASDEQFF	TRBV28	TRBJ2-1	NA	few
TGCGCCAGCAGCTTGACAGGGGTCACTGAAGCTTTCTTT	CASSLTGVTEAFF	TRBV5-1	TRBJ1-1	TRBD1	few
TGTGCCAGCAGCGCCCAAGGTACTACACTATCCGAGCAGTACTTC	CASSAQGTTLSEQYF	TRBV7-9	TRBJ2-7	NA	NA
TGTGCCAGCAGCCAGGGACAGGGGAGGTATCAGCCCCAGCATTTT	CASSQGQGRYQPQHF	TRBV28	TRBJ1-5	TRBD1	NA
TGCAGCGTGACGACAGTTCTGAACACTGAAGCTTTCTTT	CSVTTVLNTEAFF	TRBV29-1	TRBJ1-1	NA	NA
TGTGCCAGCAGTTACTCTCCGGGAGGAGGAAGGCAGCCCCAGCATTTT	CASSYSPGGGRQPQHF	TRBV28	TRBJ1-5	NA	few
TGTGCCAGCATTACAGGGGTAGTCTCTGAAGCTTTCTTT	CASITGVVSEAFF	TRBV28	TRBJ1-1	TRBD1	NA
TGTGCCAGCAGCGCTACTAGCGACAAAAACATTCAGTACTTC	CASSATSDKNIQYF	TRBV9	TRBJ2-4	TRBD2	few
TGTGCCAGCAGTGAATTGCGGGGTGAGCAGTTCTTC	CASSELRGEQFF	TRBV25-1	TRBJ2-1	NA	NA
TGTGCCAGCAGTTCCTCAAGCGGGGATGAGCAGTTCTTC	CASSSSSGDEQFF	TRBV28	TRBJ2-1	TRBD2	few
TGTGCCAGCAGCTTGGGTAGCGGAAGTAGCACAGATACGCAGTATTTT	CASSLGSGSSTDTQYF	TRBV5-4	TRBJ2-3	NA	NA
TGCGCCAGCAGCCAAGATCGGGGGGCTTCAGAAAAACTGTTTTTT	CASSQDRGASEKLFF	TRBV4-1	TRBJ1-4	NA	NA
TGTGCCAGCAGTGAACAGGGGAGCAATCAGCCCCAGCATTTT	CASSEQGSNQPQHF	TRBV2	TRBJ1-5	NA	NA
TGTGCCAGCAGTTACAAGGGGGTAGGTCAGCCCCAGCATTTT	CASSYKGVGQPQHF	TRBV6-6	TRBJ1-5	NA	NA
TGTGCCAGCAGCTCTGGAGGCTCCGGGGAGCTGTTTTTT	CASSSGGSGELFF	TRBV7-7	TRBJ2-2	NA	few
TGCAGTGCTAGAGTAATGGAGACCCAGTACTTC	CSARVMETQYF	TRBV20-1	TRBJ2-5	NA	once
TGTGCCAGCAGCCCCGGGACAGGGAATGAAAAACTGTTTTTT	CASSPGTGNEKLFF	TRBV7-7	TRBJ1-4	TRBD1	NA
TGTGCCAGCAGCCTGGGACTAGCGGGATCCACAGATACGCAGTATTTT	CASSLGLAGSTDTQYF	TRBV7-2	TRBJ2-3	TRBD2	NA
TGTGCCTGGACTAGCTCCTACGAGCAGTACTTC	CAWTSSYEQYF	TRBV30	TRBJ2-7	NA	NA
TGTGCCAGTGGACGGGAGTGGAACAACAATGAGCAGTTCTTC	CASGREWNNNEQFF	TRBV19	TRBJ2-1	NA	few
TGTGCCAGCAGCACAGGGACTAGCGGGAGGATATACAATGAGCAGTTCTTC	CASSTGTSGRIYNEQFF	TRBV7-3	TRBJ2-1	TRBD2	few
TGTGCCAGCAGCGTAGGTGGTGCAGGAGAGACCCAGTACTTC	CASSVGGAGETQYF	TRBV9	TRBJ2-5	NA	few
TGCAGCGTTGCGGGACTAGCGGGAGTCGAGCAGTACTTC	CSVAGLAGVEQYF	TRBV29-1	TRBJ2-7	TRBD2	NA
TGTGCCACCAGCAGAGCGGGAGGGTACAATGAGCAGTTCTTC	CATSRAGGYNEQFF	TRBV15	TRBJ2-1	TRBD2	NA
TGTGCCCGGCAGCGGGGCGACTATGGCTACACCTTC	CARQRGDYGYTF	TRBV30	TRBJ1-2	NA	few
TGTGCCAGTAGTAGCTTAAGCGGGAGGGCATACAATGAGCAGTTCTTC	CASSSLSGRAYNEQFF	TRBV19	TRBJ2-1	TRBD2	few
TGTGCCAGCAGCCAAGATAGAAGAGAGACCCAGTACTTC	CASSQDRRETQYF	TRBV4-2	TRBJ2-5	NA	few
TGTGCCAGTAGTGAGATAAGGGGCACTGAAGCTTTCTTT	CASSEIRGTEAFF	TRBV19	TRBJ1-1	NA	few
TGTGCCATCAGTGAGTCGAGGGAAGAGACCCAGTACTTC	CAISESREETQYF	TRBV10-3	TRBJ2-5	NA	NA
TGTGCCAGCAGTTTAAAGGAGACGTACACTGAAGCTTTCTTT	CASSLKETYTEAFF	TRBV27	TRBJ1-1	NA	NA
TGTGCCATCAGTGAGTCGAGGGAGACCCAGTACTTC	CAISESRETQYF	TRBV10-3	TRBJ2-5	NA	NA
TGTGCCAGCTCATCAGGGATCGTCGACAATGGCTACACCTTC	CASSSGIVDNGYTF	TRBV18	TRBJ1-2	NA	few
TGTGCCAGCAGCGTAGGGACTAGCGGAGTAGCCAAAAACATTCAGTACTTC	CASSVGTSGVAKNIQYF	TRBV7-2	TRBJ2-4	TRBD2	NA
TGCGCCAGCAGCACTCAGTCATCGGGACAGGGTTTTTTAGGCTACACCTTC	CASSTQSSGQGFLGYTF	TRBV5-1	TRBJ1-2	TRBD1	NA
TGTGCCAGCAGCGAGGGACAGGGGATCGGCAATGAGCAGTTCTTC	CASSEGQGIGNEQFF	TRBV5-4	TRBJ2-1	TRBD1	few
TGTGCCAGCAGCCGACAGGGCACCGGGGAGCTGTTTTTT	CASSRQGTGELFF	TRBV7-9	TRBJ2-2	TRBD1	few
TGTGCCAGCAGCTTAGGCCTAGCGGGATGGTATGAGCAGTTCTTC	CASSLGLAGWYEQFF	TRBV7-2	TRBJ2-1	TRBD2	few
TGTGCCAGCAGCGTATCCGAGTTAGCCAAAAACATTCAGTACTTC	CASSVSELAKNIQYF	TRBV9	TRBJ2-4	NA	NA
TGTGCCAGCTCACCGGCCATGAACACTGAAGCTTTCTTT	CASSPAMNTEAFF	TRBV18	TRBJ1-1	NA	few
TGTGCCAGCAGCGCAACCCGGGAAGTTTGGGAGACCCAGTACTTC	CASSATREVWETQYF	TRBV9	TRBJ2-5	NA	few
TGCGCCAGCAGCCGTCAATATCGGGACGAGCAGTACTTC	CASSRQYRDEQYF	TRBV4-3	TRBJ2-7	NA	few
TGTGCCAGCAGTGAAGCGATCGCCAGCTCCTACGAGCAGTACTTC	CASSEAIASSYEQYF	TRBV6-1	TRBJ2-7	NA	NA
TGTGCCTGGAGCCTACAGATTACCTACGAGCAGTACTTC	CAWSLQITYEQYF	TRBV30	TRBJ2-7	NA	NA
TGTGCCAGCAACCTAGGACAGGGTTCGACGTACGAGCAGTACTTC	CASNLGQGSTYEQYF	TRBV9	TRBJ2-7	TRBD1	NA
TGTGCCAGCAGTGGACTAGCGGGCTACAATGAGCAGTTCTTC	CASSGLAGYNEQFF	TRBV2	TRBJ2-1	TRBD2	few
TGTGCCAGCACCCCAATGGGGCAGAGAGACTATGGCTACACCTTC	CASTPMGQRDYGYTF	TRBV5-4	TRBJ1-2	NA	few